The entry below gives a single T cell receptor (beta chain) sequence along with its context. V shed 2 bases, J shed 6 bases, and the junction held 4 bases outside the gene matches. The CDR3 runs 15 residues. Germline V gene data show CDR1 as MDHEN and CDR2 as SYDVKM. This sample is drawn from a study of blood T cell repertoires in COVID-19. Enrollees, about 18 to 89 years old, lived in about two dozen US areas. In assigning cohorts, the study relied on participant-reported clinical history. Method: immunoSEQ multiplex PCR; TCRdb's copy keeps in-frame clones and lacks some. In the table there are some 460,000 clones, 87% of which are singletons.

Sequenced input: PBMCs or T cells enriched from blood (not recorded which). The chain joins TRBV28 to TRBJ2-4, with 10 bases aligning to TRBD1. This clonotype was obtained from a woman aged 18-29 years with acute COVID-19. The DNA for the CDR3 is TGTGCCAGCAGTTTACCGGACAGGGGGGGAAACATTCAGTACTTC. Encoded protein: CASSLPDRGGNIQYF.